The source of this T cell receptor beta chain is a study of OX40 agonist ivuxolimab in advanced cancers. For the study at large: All patients had ivuxolimab intravenously every 2 weeks at 0.01 to 10 mg/kg.

Generated by immunoSEQ multiplex PCR, the TCRdb table keeps only in-frame clones and is missing some. This sample carries about 60,000 clones, about nine tenths of them seen once, and the ten largest clones take about a sixth. V was cut by 5 bases and J by 2 bases, with 16 bases left in between. Per germline, CDR1 MNHNY and CDR2 SVGAGI (reference sequence). The CDR3 length is 15 residues. This sequence joins TRBV6-6 and TRBJ2-7; tentatively, D is TRBD1 (5 bases). This receptor was obtained from an adult with an advanced solid tumor such as melanoma, head and neck, liver or kidney cancer. The material was CD4+ or CD8+ T cells sorted from blood, obtained in a trial of the OX40 agonist ivuxolimab. CDR3 in DNA: TGTGCCAGCAGTGACCCCGGCAGGGCAACCTACGAGCAGTACTTC. Translation: CASSDPGRATYEQYF.